The entry below gives a single T cell receptor (beta chain) sequence along with its context. The record originates from a study of T cells after yellow fever vaccination. In TCRdb, the 5' RACE reads were re-called with MiXCR into one record per CDR3 protein. Of fewer than 100,000 distinct CDR3 sequences in the sample, roughly 9% are singletons; the top ten hold approximately 16%. The CDR3 has 13 amino acids. The V gene lost 0 bases and the J gene lost 5 bases, with 7 bases spanning the gap. CDR1 and CDR2 from the germline V gene are SGHDN and FVKESK. The receptor comes from a man aged 18-30 years who received the YFV17D yellow fever vaccine. The sequencing used CD8+ T cells not binding an NS4B(214-222) dextramer, sorted from PBMCs, collected around 16 days after the first yellow fever vaccination. The rearrangement uses TRBV14 and TRBJ1-2; D gene uncertain. The DNA for the CDR3 is TGTGCCAGCAGCCAAGATCGGAGATATGGCTACACCTTC. Its protein is CASSQDRRYGYTF.